The clone carrying this T cell receptor beta chain was found many times. As yet, its antigen is unknown. The ends lost 0 bases at V and 5 bases at J; junction bases unmatched: 4. This CDR3 has 15 amino acids. The germline gives CDR1 DFQATT, CDR2 SNEGSKA (reference sequence). This record comes from a study of T cell repertoires in cytomegalovirus infection. Using its own MiXCR run on the reads, TCRdb lists one record per CDR3 protein. The sample has about 130,000 distinct CDR3 sequences; 20% to 30% are singletons. Overall study results and limits: What dominated the ex vivo response were HLA-C-restricted CMV-specific TCR beta clonotypes.

The sample consisted of PBMCs, sequenced either directly or after in vitro stimulation (not recorded which). The TCR originated in a human donor in good health (CMV status not recorded). Some clones in this sample may be carry-over from other donors' samples. V usage is TRBV20-1 and J usage is TRBJ2-1; TRBD2 aligns across 10 bases. In DNA form, the CDR3 reads TGCAGTGCTAGAGAGCTAGCGGGAGCCGACAATGAGCAGTTCTTC. Its protein is CSARELAGADNEQFF.